Following are 30 T cell receptor beta chains from one sample sequenced in a study of T cell changes during pregnancy in multiple sclerosis. TCRdb keeps only in-frame clones here, not all; method: immunoSEQ multiplex PCR. The table records about 38,000 clones, 90% of them present only once. The sequences come from CD4+ T cells from peripheral blood mononuclear cells, collected in the second trimester of pregnancy. The receptors were sampled from a female donor with multiple sclerosis, enrolled in a pregnancy study.

This clone has just a few counts. The chain has TRBV7-2 and TRBJ2-7; D may be TRBD2 (6 bases). The CDR3 is 11 amino acids. Deletions cut 5 bases from V and 13 bases from J, with 15 bases between. Germline V gives CDR1 SGHTA, CDR2 FQGNSA. The CDR3 loop reads CASSATGTRYF. CDR3 DNA sequence: TGTGCCAGCAGCGCCACCGGGACTCGATACTTC.

A few counts support this clone. V usage is TRBV5-5 and J usage is TRBJ1-3, with D tentatively TRBD1 (6 bases). CDR1 and CDR2 from the germline V gene are SGHKS and YYEKEE (reference sequence). The V end lost 3 bases, the J end lost 3 bases, and 10 bases lay between the germline ends. CDR3 length equals 14 residues. The CDR3 nucleotides are TGTGCCAGCAGCTCAGGGGTTTTTGGAAACACCATATATTTT. It yields the protein CASSSGVFGNTIYF.

The chain carries TRBV6-6 and TRBJ1-1; 7 bases map to TRBD1. CDR1 is MNHNY and CDR2 is SVGAGI in the germline V gene (reference sequence). The CDR3 runs to 14 residues. J gave up 1 base and V 5 bases, and 4 bases lay outside the gene matches. DNA of the CDR3: TGTGCCAGCAGTCTACAGGGGAGGAACACTGAAGCTTTCTTT. It specifies CASSLQGRNTEAFF.

V gene TRBV4-3 combines with J gene TRBJ2-1, with 8 bases that match TRBD2. This CDR3 contains 17 residues. V was pared by 0 bases and J by 9 bases, with 13 bases of the junction left unmatched. Germline values: CDR1 LGHNA, CDR2 YSLEER. The CDR3 protein is CASSQDFLPGGPVEQFF. The CDR3 DNA is TGCGCCAGCAGCCAAGATTTCCTTCCGGGAGGGCCGGTTGAGCAGTTCTTC.

The V call is TRBV6-5, the J call TRBJ1-2; 8 positions agree with TRBD1. The germline CDR1 and CDR2 sequences are MNHEY and SVGAGI. The CDR3 runs to 11 residues. J gave up 6 bases and V 9 bases, and 3 bases lay outside the gene matches. The DNA for the CDR3 is TGTGCCAGTGGACAGGGTAATGGCTACACCTTC. Its protein is CASGQGNGYTF.

The J gene is TRBJ2-7, the V gene TRBV29-1; perhaps TRBD2 as D (5 bases). CDR1 and CDR2 from the germline V gene are SQVTM and ANQGSEA. This CDR3 has 13 amino acids. Trimming took off 4 bases at V and 1 base at J, with 11 bases between the two ends. CDR3 bases: TGCAGCGTTGTAGGAGGTGTATCCTACGAGCAGTACTTC. Translated: CSVVGGVSYEQYF.

The chain employs TRBV21-1 and TRBJ2-7; the D call TRBD2 from the table was never checked on the DNA. TRBV21-1 is assigned pseudogene status. The CDR3 sequence is 14 residues long. CDR3 sequence: CASSKDGGPYEQYF. The CDR3 bases are TGTGCCAGCAGCAAAGACGGGGGGCCTTACGAGCAGTACTTC.

The chain couples TRBV7-2 to TRBJ2-1; TRBD2 matches at 7 bases. Trimming removed 4 bases from V and 15 bases from J; junction bases left unmatched: 12. Germline V gene sequence: CDR1 SGHTA, CDR2 FQGNSA. The CDR3 contains 13 residues. The CDR3 DNA reads as TGTGCCAGCAGCTCGACCGGGACTAATAGCCCGTTCTTC. Protein product: CASSSTGTNSPFF.

A few counts support this clone. The chain recombines TRBV1 with TRBJ2-5; the DNA was not compared with TRBD2, the D call given in the table. TRBV1 is designated a pseudogene. There are 17 residues in the CDR3. The CDR3 DNA is TGCACCAGCAGCCAAGAGGGCCTAGCGGGTGCCCAAGAGACCCAGTACTTC. It specifies CTSSQEGLAGAQETQYF.

The V call is TRBV5-4, the J call TRBJ2-1; D is ambiguous. Germline V lookup: CDR1 SGHNT, CDR2 YYREEE (reference sequence). The V gene lost 0 bases and the J gene lost 6 bases, with 7 bases spanning the gap. The CDR3 sequence is 13 residues long. As DNA, the CDR3 is TGTGCCAGCAGCTTGGGCCTAGTCAATGAGCAGTTCTTC. Its protein product is CASSLGLVNEQFF.

The gene calls are TRBV27 and TRBJ2-5, with a possible D match to TRBD1 (5 bases). CDR1 and CDR2 (germline): MNHEY, SMNVEV (reference sequence). V was trimmed by 3 bases and J by 5 bases, leaving 10 bases between them. The CDR3 has 13 residues. DNA for the CDR3: TGTGCCAGCAGTTTTGCCCAGGGTGAGACCCAGTACTTC. Its translation is CASSFAQGETQYF.

The chain links TRBV7-2 to TRBJ1-2; 8 positions agree with TRBD1. CDR3 length: 15 residues. The V gene end was trimmed by 3 bases and the J gene end by 4 bases; junction bases not matched to a gene: 7. Germline V gives CDR1 SGHTA, CDR2 FQGNSA. The CDR3 region is CASSLEGQGGYGYTF. DNA of the CDR3: TGTGCCAGCAGCTTGGAAGGACAGGGCGGCTATGGCTACACCTTC.

The V gene is TRBV19, the J gene TRBJ1-2; the match to TRBD1 covers 9 bases. Looked up from germline, CDR1 is LNHDA and CDR2 is SQIVND (reference sequence). The CDR3 consists of 14 residues. J was trimmed by 3 bases and V by 8 bases; bases with no gene match: 7. The chain's CDR3 is CASAPGQGYYGYTF. In DNA form, the CDR3 reads TGTGCCAGTGCCCCGGGACAGGGATACTATGGCTACACCTTC.

This chain uses TRBV18 with TRBJ1-1; 8 positions agree with TRBD1. Unmatched junction bases numbered 5, after V lost 1 base and J lost 10 bases. Germline V gene sequence: CDR1 KGHSH, CDR2 LQKENI. The CDR3 sequence is 13 residues long. The CDR3 region is CASSPRQGQGAFF. The CDR3 DNA follows: TGTGCCAGCTCACCACGACAGGGGCAAGGAGCTTTCTTT.

In this sample, this clone turned up once. The CDR3 loop reads CASSLTGGVGREAFF. The CDR3 DNA is TGCGCCAGCAGCTTGACAGGGGGCGTCGGCCGCGAAGCTTTCTTT. V gene TRBV5-1 combines with J gene TRBJ1-1, with TRBD1 matching over 9 bases. CDR3 length: 15 residues. Germline CDR1 reads SGHRS; CDR2 reads YFSETQ. V lost 1 base to trimming and J lost 8 bases; unmatched junction nucleotides: 9.

This chain links TRBV27 with TRBJ2-5; D possibly corresponds to TRBD2 (6 bases). Germline V lookup: CDR1 MNHEY, CDR2 SMNVEV (reference sequence). The CDR3 has 14 amino acids. The ends were cut back, 1 base at V and 2 bases at J, with 8 bases in the middle. CDR3 bases: TGTGCCAGCAGTTTATGGGGGGTTCAAGAGACCCAGTACTTC. This gives the protein CASSLWGVQETQYF.

The chain combines TRBV29-1 with TRBJ1-1, with D uncertain. Between the trimmed V and J ends, which lost 3 bases and 4 bases, there was a span of 6 bases. The CDR3 is made up of 11 amino acids. The germline V gene has CDR1 SQVTM and CDR2 ANQGSEA. As DNA, the CDR3 is TGCAGCGTTGACGGCGGCACTGAAGCTTTCTTT. It codes for CSVDGGTEAFF.

This chain joins TRBV7-9 and TRBJ2-1; D is unresolved. This CDR3 is built from 14 residues. V was clipped by 0 bases and J by 0 bases, with 3 bases between them. Germline V gene lookup returns CDR1 SEHNR and CDR2 FQNEAQ (reference sequence). CDR3 region: CASSLARSYNEQFF. CDR3 in DNA: TGTGCCAGCAGCTTAGCCCGCTCCTACAATGAGCAGTTCTTC.

This clone came up once. The V and J genes are TRBV7-6 and TRBJ2-1; 11 bases fit TRBD2. After removal of 1 base from V and 1 base from J, the junction contained 12 bases not matched to a gene. CDR1 and CDR2 (germline): SGHVS, FNYEAQ. The CDR3 has 20 residues. The CDR3 sequence is CASSLEGSGRALGSYNEQFF. Written as DNA, the CDR3 is TGTGCCAGCAGCTTAGAAGGTAGCGGGAGGGCCCTCGGGTCCTACAATGAGCAGTTCTTC.

V gene TRBV9 combines with J gene TRBJ2-7; 10 nucleotides agree with TRBD1. The junction had 8 bases not matched to a gene; V was cut back by 3 bases and J by 5 bases. The CDR3 length is 15 residues. CDR1 and CDR2 from the germline V gene are SGDLS and YYNGEE. The CDR3 reads CASSALGTGANEQYF. The CDR3 region has the DNA TGTGCCAGCAGCGCACTCGGGACAGGGGCTAACGAGCAGTACTTC.

The gene calls are TRBV9 and TRBJ2-3; TRBD2 matches at 8 bases. The CDR3 sequence is 15 residues long. Trimming cost V 3 bases and J 0 bases; bases outside gene matches: 3. Germline CDR1 is SGDLS and CDR2 is YYNGEE. CDR3 DNA: TGTGCCAGCAGCGGGACTAGCAGAAGCACAGATACGCAGTATTTT. Translating gives CASSGTSRSTDTQYF.

V and J are TRBV19 and TRBJ2-1; no definite D call. Germline CDR1 LNHDA, CDR2 SQIVND (reference sequence). Trimming removed 1 base at V and 6 bases at J, with 10 bases between. This CDR3 region has 14 residues. The CDR3 DNA is TGTGCCAGTAGTATAGGGTCGAGTCGCAATGAGCAGTTCTTC. This encodes CASSIGSSRNEQFF.

The V gene is TRBV7-9, the J gene TRBJ2-5; D might be TRBD2 (5 bases). Germline values: CDR1 SEHNR, CDR2 FQNEAQ (reference sequence). This CDR3 comprises 13 residues. Trimming took off 5 bases at V and 5 bases at J, with 12 bases between the two ends. CDR3 region: CASSPDLQETQYF. In DNA form, the CDR3 reads TGTGCCAGCAGCCCGGACTTACAGGAGACCCAGTACTTC.

The chain has TRBV9 and TRBJ1-2; 7 bases align to TRBD1. CDR1 SGDLS and CDR2 YYNGEE come from the germline V gene. V dropped 0 bases and J dropped 0; count of bases not matched to a gene: 11. This CDR3 contains 18 residues. In DNA form, the CDR3 reads TGTGCCAGCAGCGTAGACCCAGGGGGGCGAAAAGCTAACTATGGCTACACCTTC. The encoded protein is CASSVDPGGRKANYGYTF.

The chain has TRBV6-5 and TRBJ2-3, with D perhaps matching TRBD2 (6 bases). V gave up 5 bases and J gave up 5 bases, with 14 bases separating them. Germline V gives CDR1 MNHEY, CDR2 SVGAGI. This CDR3 comprises 14 residues. Here the CDR3 reads CASSNSGPRDTQYF. The CDR3, as DNA: TGTGCCAGCAGTAATAGCGGACCCCGAGATACGCAGTATTTT.

J is TRBJ2-5 and V is TRBV5-1; 10 positions agree with TRBD1. The CDR3 covers 16 residues. The V and J ends lost 0 bases and 5 bases, in that order; junction bases with no gene match: 7. Germline values: CDR1 SGHRS, CDR2 YFSETQ. The DNA of the CDR3 is TGCGCCAGCAGCTTGGCGGGACAGGGGATTTGGGAGACCCAGTACTTC. Protein sequence: CASSLAGQGIWETQYF.

CDR3 in DNA: TGTGCCAGCAGCCGGGACACGACCCGCACAGATACGCAGTATTTT. It is translated as CASSRDTTRTDTQYF. V usage is TRBV5-4 and J usage is TRBJ2-3; perhaps TRBD1 as D (6 bases). CDR1 and CDR2 (germline): SGHNT, YYREEE (reference sequence). Trimming took 4 bases from V and 1 from J, leaving 13 bases between them. CDR3 size: 15 residues. The full variable domain, its missing parts supplied by reference TRBV5-4 and TRBJ2-3, is ETGVTQSPTHLIKTRGQQVTLRCSSQSGHNTVSWYQQALGQGPQFIFQYYREEENGRGNFPPRFSGLQFPNYSSELNVNALELDDSALYLCASSRDTTRTDTQYFGPGTRLTVL.

The V gene is TRBV7-2, the J gene TRBJ1-1; 7 bases agree with TRBD1. The CDR3 spans 15 residues. J was trimmed by 5 bases and V by 4 bases; bases with no gene match: 10. Germline-derived CDR1 and CDR2 are SGHTA and FQGNSA. CDR3 DNA: TGTGCCAGCAGCTATGGGACAGACTGGCGGACTGAAGCTTTCTTT. Translation gives CASSYGTDWRTEAFF.

CDR3 in DNA: TGCGCCAGCAGCCAGAGGGTAGCGGCTAATGAAAAACTGTTTTTT. Protein product: CASSQRVAANEKLFF. V gene TRBV4-3 combines with J gene TRBJ1-4; D remains ambiguous. From germline, CDR1 is LGHNA and CDR2 YSLEER. The CDR3 consists of 15 residues. The V gene lost 3 bases and the J gene lost 3 bases, with 11 bases spanning the gap.

V gene TRBV4-3 combines with J gene TRBJ2-7; TRBD2 agrees at 10 bases. The CDR3 is made up of 16 amino acids. The V gene's germline CDR1 is LGHNA and CDR2 YSLEER. J was trimmed by 1 base and V by 1 base; bases with no gene match: 4. CDR3 sequence (DNA): TGCGCCAGCAGCCAAGGTCTAGCGGGAGTATCCTACGAGCAGTACTTC. As protein: CASSQGLAGVSYEQYF.